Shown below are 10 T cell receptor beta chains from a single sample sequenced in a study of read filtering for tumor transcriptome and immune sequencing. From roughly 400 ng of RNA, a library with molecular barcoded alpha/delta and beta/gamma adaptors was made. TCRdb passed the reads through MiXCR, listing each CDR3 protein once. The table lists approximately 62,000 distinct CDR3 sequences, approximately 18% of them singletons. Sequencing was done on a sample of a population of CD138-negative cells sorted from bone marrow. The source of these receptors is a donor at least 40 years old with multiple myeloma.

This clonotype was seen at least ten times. This CDR3 reads CASRVAGGSYEQFF. The CDR3 DNA reads as TGCGCCAGCAGGGTAGCGGGGGGGTCTTATGAGCAGTTCTTC. V gene TRBV4-1 combines with J gene TRBJ2-1; TRBD2 agrees at 11 bases. The V gene's germline CDR1 is MGHRA and CDR2 YSYEKL. Germline trimming cut 6 bases from V and 8 bases from J; bases unmatched to any gene: 6. The CDR3 sequence is 14 residues long.

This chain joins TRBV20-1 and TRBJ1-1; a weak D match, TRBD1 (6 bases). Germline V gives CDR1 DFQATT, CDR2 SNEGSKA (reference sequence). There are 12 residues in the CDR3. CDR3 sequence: CRAQHRDTEAFF. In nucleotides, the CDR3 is TGCAGAGCCCAACACAGGGACACTGAAGCTTTCTTT.

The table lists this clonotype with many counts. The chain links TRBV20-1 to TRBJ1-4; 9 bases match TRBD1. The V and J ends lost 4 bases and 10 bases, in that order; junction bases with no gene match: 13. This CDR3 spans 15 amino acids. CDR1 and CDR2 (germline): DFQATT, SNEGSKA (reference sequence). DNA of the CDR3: TGCAGTGCTATTTGGACAGGGGACACACGGGGAAAACTGTTTTTT. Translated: CSAIWTGDTRGKLFF.

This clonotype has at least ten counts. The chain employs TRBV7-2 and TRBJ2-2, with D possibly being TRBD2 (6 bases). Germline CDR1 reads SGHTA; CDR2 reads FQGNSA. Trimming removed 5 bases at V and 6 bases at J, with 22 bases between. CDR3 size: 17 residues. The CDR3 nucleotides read TGTGCCAGCAGCCCGGAGGGCGTAGCGGTAAAGTCCGGGGAGCTGTTTTTT. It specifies CASSPEGVAVKSGELFF.

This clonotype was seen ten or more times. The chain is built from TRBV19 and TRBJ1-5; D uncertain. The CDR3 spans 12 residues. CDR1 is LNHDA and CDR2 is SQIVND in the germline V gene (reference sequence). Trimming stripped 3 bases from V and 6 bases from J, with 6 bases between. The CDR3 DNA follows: TGTGCCAGTAGTATTTATGGTCAGCCCCAGCATTTT. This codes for CASSIYGQPQHF.

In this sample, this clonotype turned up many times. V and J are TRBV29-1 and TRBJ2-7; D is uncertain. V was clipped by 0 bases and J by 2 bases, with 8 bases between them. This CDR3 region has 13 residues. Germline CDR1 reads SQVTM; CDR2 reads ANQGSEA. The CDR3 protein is CSVEEGRPYEQYF. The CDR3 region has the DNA TGCAGCGTTGAAGAGGGCAGGCCCTACGAGCAGTACTTC.

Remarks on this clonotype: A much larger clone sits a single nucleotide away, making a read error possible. Here the CDR3 DNA reads TGTGCCAGCAGCTTAGTCTCAGGGTTATCGCACGAGCAGTACTTC. This gives the protein CASSLVSGLSHEQYF. The V call is TRBV7-9, the J call TRBJ2-7, with D maybe TRBD1 (5 bases). Per the germline V gene, CDR1 is SEHNR and CDR2 is FQNEAQ (reference sequence). V was cut by 1 base and J by 5 bases, with 15 bases left in between. The CDR3 covers 15 residues.

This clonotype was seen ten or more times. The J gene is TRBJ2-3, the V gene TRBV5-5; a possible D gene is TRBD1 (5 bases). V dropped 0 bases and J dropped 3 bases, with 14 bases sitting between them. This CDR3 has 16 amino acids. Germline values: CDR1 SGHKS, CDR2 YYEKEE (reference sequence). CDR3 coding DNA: TGTGCCAGCAGCTTGGACGTCCAGGGTGCGACAGATACGCAGTATTTT. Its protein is CASSLDVQGATDTQYF.

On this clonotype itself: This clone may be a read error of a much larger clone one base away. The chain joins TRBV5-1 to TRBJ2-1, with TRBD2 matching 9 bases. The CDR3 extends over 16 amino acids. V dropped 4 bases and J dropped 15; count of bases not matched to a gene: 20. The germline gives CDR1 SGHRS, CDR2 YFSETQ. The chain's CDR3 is CASSADVASGMMVWFF. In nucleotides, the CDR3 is TGCGCCAGCAGCGCCGACGTGGCTAGCGGGATGATGGTTTGGTTCTTC.

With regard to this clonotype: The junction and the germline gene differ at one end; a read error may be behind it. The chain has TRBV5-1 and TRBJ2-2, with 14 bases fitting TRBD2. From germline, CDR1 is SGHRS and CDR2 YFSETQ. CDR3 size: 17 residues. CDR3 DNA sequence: TGCGCCAGCGGCTCGGGACTAGCGGGAGTAGGCACCGGGGAGCTGTTCTTT. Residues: CASGSGLAGVGTGELFF.